These 22 T cell receptor beta chains were sequenced from one sample in a study of memory CD4+ T cells and cytomegalovirus serostatus. The sort gate was single viable CD3+CD4+CD8-CD45RO+ cells for memory CD4+ T cells. The data were produced by immunoSEQ multiplex PCR, yet TCRdb's version contains in-frame clones alone and is incomplete. The sample yields about 52,000 clones, around four fifths seen once. The sample comprised memory CD4+ T cells from blood. These receptors all stem from an adult in good health and CMV-seropositive.

The table lists this clone with a count of one. This chain links TRBV5-1 with TRBJ2-7; TRBD1 aligns across 7 bases. Germline CDR1 is SGHRS and CDR2 is YFSETQ. V gave up 2 bases and J gave up 4 bases; unmatched junction bases: 9. CDR3 size: 15 residues. The CDR3 region is CASSLLEGARYEQYF. DNA for the CDR3: TGCGCCAGCAGCTTACTCGAGGGGGCAAGGTACGAGCAGTACTTC.

This clone is a singleton in its sample. This chain joins TRBV2 and TRBJ2-2; 9 positions agree with TRBD1. V shed 6 bases and J 4 bases; nucleotides not matched to a gene: 9. CDR1 and CDR2 from the germline V gene are SNHLY and FYNNEI. This CDR3 has 16 residues. This CDR3 is CASRVTQGAGTGELFF. As DNA, the CDR3 is TGTGCCAGCAGGGTTACACAGGGGGCCGGCACCGGGGAGCTGTTTTTT.

V usage is TRBV28 and J usage is TRBJ2-1; 7 bases agree with TRBD2. Unmatched junction bases numbered 6, after V lost 8 bases and J lost 8 bases. The CDR3 runs 12 residues. Germline CDR1 reads MDHEN; CDR2 reads SYDVKM. CDR3 sequence: CASGGLGYEQFF. The CDR3 DNA sequence: TGTGCCAGCGGTGGACTAGGGTATGAGCAGTTCTTC.

This chain connects TRBV11-2 to TRBJ1-1, with 7 bases aligning to TRBD1. The germline gives CDR1 SGHAT, CDR2 FQNNGV. The CDR3 contains 14 residues. The trim removed 5 bases at V and 4 bases at J, leaving 7 bases unmatched. This CDR3 is CASSVQGRGTEAFF. CDR3 DNA sequence: TGTGCCAGCAGCGTACAGGGGCGAGGCACTGAAGCTTTCTTT.

The rearrangement links TRBV5-1 to TRBJ2-2; D gene unclear. The ends were cut back, 5 bases at V and 3 bases at J, with 14 bases in the middle. Germline CDR1 and CDR2: SGHRS and YFSETQ. There are 15 residues in the CDR3. The CDR3 DNA reads as TGCGCCAGCAGTACAGTCTTTCGAGACACCGGGGAGCTGTTTTTT. As protein: CASSTVFRDTGELFF.

The chain links TRBV5-1 to TRBJ2-1; TRBD2 aligns across 9 bases. Germline lookup yields CDR1 SGHRS and CDR2 YFSETQ. Trimming at V came to 0 bases and at J to 8 bases, leaving 6 bases not matched to a gene. The CDR3 spans 15 residues. CDR3 sequence: CASSLGAGGFDEQFF. As DNA, the CDR3 is TGCGCCAGCAGCTTGGGTGCGGGAGGGTTTGATGAGCAGTTCTTC.

The genes are TRBV4-1 and TRBJ1-2, with D unresolved. Trimming pared 5 bases from V and 8 bases from J, leaving 15 bases between. The V gene's germline CDR1 is MGHRA and CDR2 YSYEKL. The CDR3 has 13 amino acids. The CDR3 sequence: CASSMSRGYGYTF. The CDR3 region has the DNA TGCGCCAGCAGCATGTCGCGGGGTTACGGCTACACCTTC.

This rearrangement joins TRBV11-2 to TRBJ2-6, with D hard to call. CDR1 is SGHAT and CDR2 is FQNNGV in the germline V gene. Between the trimmed V and J ends, which lost 3 bases and 2 bases, there was a span of 2 bases. This CDR3 is built from 13 residues. CDR3 sequence (DNA): TGTGCCAGCAGCTTCGCTGGGGCCAACGTCCTGACTTTC. Translation gives CASSFAGANVLTF. Full variable domain (rest looked up from reference TRBV11-2 and TRBJ2-6): EAGVAQSPRYKIIEKRQSVAFWCNPISGHATLYWYQQILGQGPKLLIQFQNNGVVDDSQLPKDRFSAERLKGVDSTLKIQPAKLEDSAVYLCASSFAGANVLTFGAGSRLTVL.

This chain's CDR3 is CASSAGWQETQYF. The CDR3 nucleotides read TGTGCCAGCAGCGCAGGGTGGCAAGAGACCCAGTACTTC. V usage is TRBV6-1 and J usage is TRBJ2-5; TRBD1 is a possible D gene (5 bases). CDR1 is MNHNS and CDR2 is SASEGT in the germline V gene. With 6 bases removed from V and 2 bases from J, the gap between germline ends came to 10 bases. The CDR3 extends over 13 amino acids.

The rearrangement uses TRBV19 and TRBJ1-5, with D hard to call. This CDR3 is built from 14 residues. CDR1 LNHDA and CDR2 SQIVND come from the germline V gene (reference sequence). V lost 5 bases and J lost 0, with 8 bases in between. CDR3 nucleotide sequence: TGTGCCAGTAGTTTCCGGGGTAGCAATCAGCCCCAGCATTTT. Protein product: CASSFRGSNQPQHF.

The count of this clone is one. The V call is TRBV5-1, the J call TRBJ1-1; D ambiguous. Per germline, CDR1 SGHRS and CDR2 YFSETQ. The CDR3 totals 15 residues. Trimming left V 4 bases short and J 4 bases short, with 17 bases between. The CDR3 here is CASSGRVGSVTEAFF. For the CDR3, the DNA is TGCGCCAGCAGCGGCCGGGTGGGTAGTGTCACTGAAGCTTTCTTT.

CDR3 in DNA: TGTGCCAGCAGCTTAGATGGACTAGCGGGGTTCACAGATACGCAGTATTTT. As protein: CASSLDGLAGFTDTQYF. V is TRBV11-2 and J is TRBJ2-3; 12 nucleotides agree with TRBD2. This CDR3 is built from 17 residues. Germline CDR1 and CDR2: SGHAT and FQNNGV. Trimming removed 0 bases from V and 2 bases from J; junction bases left unmatched: 3.

The chain joins TRBV5-1 to TRBJ2-7; D tentatively fits TRBD1 or TRBD2 (6 bases each). The germline V gene encodes CDR1 SGHRS and CDR2 YFSETQ. The CDR3 has 14 amino acids. Trimming removed 3 bases at V and 2 bases at J, with 12 bases between. The CDR3 coding sequence is TGCGCCAGCAGCTCCGAGAGGGGGGCCTACGAGCAGTACTTC. It translates to CASSSERGAYEQYF. Full variable domain (rest looked up from reference TRBV5-1 and TRBJ2-7): KAGVTQTPRYLIKTRGQQVTLSCSPISGHRSVSWYQQTPGQGLQFLFEYFSETQRNKGNFPGRFSGRQFSNSRSEMNVSTLELGDSALYLCASSSERGAYEQYFGPGTRLTVT.

The rearrangement joins TRBV7-2 to TRBJ1-6; D is unclear. V was clipped by 5 bases and J by 9 bases, with 8 bases between them. This CDR3 comprises 12 residues. Germline values: CDR1 SGHTA, CDR2 FQGNSA. The CDR3 here is CASSITASPLHF. CDR3 nucleotides: TGTGCCAGCAGCATTACAGCTTCACCCCTCCACTTT.

This sequence joins TRBV7-2 and TRBJ2-7, with TRBD1 matching 8 bases. This CDR3 has 19 residues. Germline V CDR1 and CDR2: SGHTA, FQGNSA. V dropped 2 bases and J dropped 5; count of bases not matched to a gene: 20. CDR3 bases: TGTGCCAGCAGCTTAAGGACAGGGATCATCCCCTCCTCACTTGACGAGCAGTACTTC. Translation: CASSLRTGIIPSSLDEQYF.

V and J are TRBV6-1 and TRBJ2-4; TRBD1 matches 8 bases. J gave up 8 bases and V 6 bases, and 6 bases lay outside the gene matches. Germline CDR1 reads MNHNS; CDR2 reads SASEGT. CDR3 size: 13 residues. The CDR3 region is CASRTQGADIQYF. The CDR3 DNA is TGTGCCAGCAGGACGCAGGGGGCAGACATTCAGTACTTC.

The rearrangement links TRBV7-2 to TRBJ2-3; 8 bases are a match to TRBD2. Germline V gene sequence: CDR1 SGHTA, CDR2 FQGNSA. CDR3 length: 16 amino acids. The V segment lost 6 bases and the J segment 2 bases; nucleotides outside the gene matches: 10. CDR3 DNA sequence: TGTGCCAGCAGATATAGCGGGACCACCTCCACAGATACGCAGTATTTT. Translated, it gives CASRYSGTTSTDTQYF.

The chain has TRBV9 and TRBJ2-3; D remains ambiguous. CDR3 length equals 13 residues. The V end lost 4 bases, the J end lost 6 bases, and 12 bases lay between the germline ends. Per the germline V gene, CDR1 is SGDLS and CDR2 is YYNGEE. CDR3 region: CASSPAARDTQYF. The CDR3, as DNA: TGTGCCAGCAGCCCCGCCGCCAGGGATACGCAGTATTTT.

CDR3: CASSQGQGATGELFF. CDR3 nucleotides: TGTGCCAGCAGCCAGGGACAGGGGGCCACCGGGGAGCTGTTTTTT. The J gene is TRBJ2-2, the V gene TRBV5-4; 12 bases agree with TRBD1. The V segment lost 4 bases and the J segment 4 bases; nucleotides outside the gene matches: 2. This CDR3 spans 15 amino acids. The germline V gene encodes CDR1 SGHNT and CDR2 YYREEE (reference sequence). Using reference TRBV5-4 and TRBJ2-2 for the parts outside the CDR3, the full variable domain is ETGVTQSPTHLIKTRGQQVTLRCSSQSGHNTVSWYQQALGQGPQFIFQYYREEENGRGNFPPRFSGLQFPNYSSELNVNALELDDSALYLCASSQGQGATGELFFGEGSRLTVL.

The V and J genes are TRBV2 and TRBJ1-2; TRBD1 might be the D (5 bases). CDR3 length: 13 residues. Germline values: CDR1 SNHLY, CDR2 FYNNEI. V was clipped by 8 bases and J by 2 bases, with 12 bases between them. The CDR3 DNA is TGTGCCAGCGGGGGGGACGCCAACTATGGCTACACCTTC. It is translated as CASGGDANYGYTF. The full variable domain, its missing parts supplied by reference TRBV2 and TRBJ1-2, is EPEVTQTPSHQVTQMGQEVILRCVPISNHLYFYWYRQILGQKVEFLVSFYNNEISEKSEIFDDQFSVERPDGSNFTLKIRSTKLEDSAMYFCASGGDANYGYTFGSGTRLTVV.

This CDR3 reads CASSPEVAQQETQYF. CDR3 DNA: TGTGCCAGCTCACCGGAGGTGGCGCAGCAAGAGACCCAGTACTTC. The chain employs TRBV18 and TRBJ2-5, with D tentatively TRBD2 (5 bases). Germline-derived CDR1 and CDR2 are KGHSH and LQKENI. Trimming shortened V by 3 bases and J by 2 bases, and 13 bases separated the two germline ends. CDR3 length equals 15 residues.

In its sample, this clone was seen a few times. The V and J genes are TRBV30 and TRBJ2-1; 8 bases map to TRBD1. This CDR3 has 15 residues. Germline V gene data show CDR1 as GTSNPN and CDR2 as SVGIG (reference sequence). With 3 bases clipped from V and 2 bases from J, the junction kept 6 bases outside the gene matches. The CDR3 bases are TGTGCCTGGAGCCCCGGGACAGGAGCCTACAATGAGCAGTTCTTC. This gives the protein CAWSPGTGAYNEQFF.